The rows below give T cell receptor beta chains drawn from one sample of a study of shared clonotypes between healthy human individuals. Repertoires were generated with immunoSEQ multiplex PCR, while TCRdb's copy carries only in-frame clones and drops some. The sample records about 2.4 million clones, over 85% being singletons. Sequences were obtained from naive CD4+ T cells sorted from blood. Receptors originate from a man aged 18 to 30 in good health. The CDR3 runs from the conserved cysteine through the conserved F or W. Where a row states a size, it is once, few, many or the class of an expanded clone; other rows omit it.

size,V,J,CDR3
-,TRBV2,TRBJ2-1,CASSDPGEPGEFF
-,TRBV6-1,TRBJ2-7,CASQRGTDSYEQYF
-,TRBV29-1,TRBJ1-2,CSVEDLVQTNYGYTF
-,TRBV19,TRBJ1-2,CASSEGRGSGYTF
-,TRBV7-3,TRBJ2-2,CASRNTGELFF
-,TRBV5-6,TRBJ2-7,CASSPDRSYEQYF
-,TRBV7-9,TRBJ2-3,CASSVPGQEVNTQYF
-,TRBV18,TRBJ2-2,CASSQVVTGITNTGELFF
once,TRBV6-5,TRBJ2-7,CASSSLRDYLYEQYF
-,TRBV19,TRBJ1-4,CASSSWADREKLFF
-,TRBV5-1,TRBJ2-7,CASSTIGSYEQYF
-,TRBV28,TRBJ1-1,CASSLQGNTEAFF
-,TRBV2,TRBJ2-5,CASRHRGETQYF
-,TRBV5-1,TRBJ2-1,CASSLRSNEQFF
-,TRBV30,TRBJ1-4,CAWSRGPTNEKLFF
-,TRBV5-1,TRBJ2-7,CASSSGQGTHEQYF
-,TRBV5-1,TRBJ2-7,CASRRDRAYEQYF
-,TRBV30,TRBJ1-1,CAWSGTVMNTEAFF
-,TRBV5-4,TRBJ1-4,CASSQGTQNEKLFF
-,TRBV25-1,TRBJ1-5,CASILGGNQPQHF
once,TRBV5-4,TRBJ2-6,CASSLTGQEYSGANVLTF
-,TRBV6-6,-,CASSYKARISYEQYF
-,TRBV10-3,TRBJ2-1,CAISSSGGNYNEQFF
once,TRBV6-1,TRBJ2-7,CASSQTGRTYEQYF